This T cell receptor (beta chain) was observed in a study of early T cells in non-severe SARS-CoV-2 infection. Each CDR3 protein is one row after TCRdb ran MiXCR on the 5' RACE reads. The data contain about 100,000 distinct CDR3 sequences, around 12% of them singletons. The germline V gene has CDR1 MNHNS and CDR2 SASEGT. V lost 4 bases and J 6 bases, leaving 16 bases between the germline ends. This CDR3 comprises 15 residues. The specimen was whole blood. The rearrangement links TRBV6-1 to TRBJ2-1, with D perhaps matching TRBD2 (5 bases). This TCR was recovered from an adult who was a healthcare worker with PCR-confirmed SARS-CoV-2 infection or an uninfected control (not recorded which). The CDR3: CASSVNPADSNEQFF. The CDR3 DNA reads TGTGCCAGCAGTGTAAACCCAGCGGATAGCAATGAGCAGTTCTTC.